Sequencing of this TCR beta chain was carried out in a study of chemoradiotherapy in HPV16-positive cancers. Study-level information: A couple of HPV16-positive patients' cells yielded candidate HPV-specific clones and common motifs.

Assay: immunoSEQ multiplex PCR; the TCRdb copy retains only in-frame clones and omits some. The sample includes 9,500 to 15,000 clones, 86% seen only once; the top ten take approximately 2.6%. Regarding the study as a whole: During treatment, candidate HPV-specific clones and E7-related motifs expanded in tumor. For HPV16-positive patients, expanding HPV-responsive T cells associated with longer recurrence-free survival.

Trimming pared 4 bases from V and 2 bases from J, leaving 13 bases between. The length of the CDR3 is 15 residues. Germline CDR1 WSHSY, CDR2 SAAADI. Notes on this clone: The target antigen is unknown.

This clonotype originated in a human donor with HPV-associated anogenital cancer. The genes are TRBV10-2 and TRBJ2-3; D gene unclear. This specimen consisted of blood, obtained from a patient who underwent chemoradiotherapy. The CDR3 DNA reads as TGCGCCAGCAGTGGATCGGTCCCCCTCACAGATACGCAGTATTTT. As protein: CASSGSVPLTDTQYF.